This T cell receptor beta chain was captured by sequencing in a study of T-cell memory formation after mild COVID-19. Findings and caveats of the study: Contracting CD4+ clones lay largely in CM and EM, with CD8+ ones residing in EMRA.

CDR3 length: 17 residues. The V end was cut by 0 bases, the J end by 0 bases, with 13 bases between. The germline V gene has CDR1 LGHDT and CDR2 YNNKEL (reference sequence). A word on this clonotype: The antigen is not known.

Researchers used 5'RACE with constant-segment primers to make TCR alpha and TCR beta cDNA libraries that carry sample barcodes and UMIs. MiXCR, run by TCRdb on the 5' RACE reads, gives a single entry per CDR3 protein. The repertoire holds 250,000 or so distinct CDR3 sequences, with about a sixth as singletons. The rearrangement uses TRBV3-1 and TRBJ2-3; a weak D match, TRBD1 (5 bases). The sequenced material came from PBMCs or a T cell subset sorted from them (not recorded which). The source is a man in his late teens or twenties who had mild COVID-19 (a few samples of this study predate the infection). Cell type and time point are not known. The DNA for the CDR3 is TGTGCCAGCAGCCAAGATGGGGCAGCAAGGAGCACAGATACGCAGTATTTT. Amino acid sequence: CASSQDGAARSTDTQYF.